The rows below give T cell receptor beta chains drawn from one sample of a study of blood T cell repertoires in COVID-19. Profiled with immunoSEQ multiplex PCR; TCRdb holds only in-frame clones, not every one. This table holds around 140,000 clones, less than 90% found once. Sequenced: peripheral blood. The receptors derive from a human donor with COVID-19, enrolled during active disease. The donor label of this sample is uncertain. CDR3s include the opening cysteine and the closing phenylalanine or tryptophan. The order of the fields is J gene, V gene, D gene, clone size, CDR3 protein, CDR3 DNA. The D gene is left open where the match is weak. The size of a clone is reported for some rows only, either as once, few or many, or as a class for expanded clones.

j_call: TRBJ1-1; v_call: TRBV5-5; d_call: -; clone_size: -; cdr3_aa: CASSLGVKGTEAFF; cdr3_nt: TGTGCCAGCAGCTTAGGGGTTAAAGGGACTGAAGCTTTCTTT
j_call: TRBJ2-3; v_call: TRBV3-1/TRBV3-2; d_call: -; clone_size: -; cdr3_aa: CASLEHVGDTQYF; cdr3_nt: TGTGCCTCCCTGGAGCATGTGGGAGATACGCAGTATTTT
j_call: TRBJ2-7; v_call: TRBV29-1; d_call: TRBD1; clone_size: -; cdr3_aa: CSVDATGTSYEQYF; cdr3_nt: TGCAGCGTTGATGCGACAGGGACATCCTACGAGCAGTACTTC
j_call: TRBJ1-2; v_call: TRBV6-5; d_call: -; clone_size: -; cdr3_aa: CAITGSYGYTF; cdr3_nt: TGTGCCATCACAGGGAGCTATGGCTACACCTTC
j_call: TRBJ1-3; v_call: TRBV13; d_call: -; clone_size: once; cdr3_aa: CASSFSSSSGNTIYF; cdr3_nt: TGTGCCAGCAGCTTTTCGTCTAGCTCTGGAAACACCATATATTTT
j_call: TRBJ2-2; v_call: TRBV10-3; d_call: -; clone_size: -; cdr3_aa: CAIPQGILNTGELFF; cdr3_nt: TGTGCCATCCCCCAGGGGATCCTGAACACCGGGGAGCTGTTTTTT
j_call: TRBJ2-7; v_call: TRBV7-2; d_call: TRBD2; clone_size: -; cdr3_aa: CASSPGGAGDSYEQYF; cdr3_nt: TGTGCCAGCAGCCCCGGGGGGGCGGGGGACTCCTACGAGCAGTACTTC
j_call: TRBJ1-1; v_call: TRBV6-5; d_call: -; clone_size: -; cdr3_aa: CASSYSSANTEAFF; cdr3_nt: TGTGCCAGCAGTTACTCGAGTGCGAACACTGAAGCTTTCTTT
j_call: TRBJ2-7; v_call: TRBV6-2/TRBV6-3; d_call: -; clone_size: -; cdr3_aa: CASSPPGGNSYEQYF; cdr3_nt: TGTGCCAGCAGCCCCCCTGGCGGAAACTCCTACGAGCAGTACTTC
j_call: TRBJ1-1; v_call: TRBV7-3; d_call: -; clone_size: -; cdr3_aa: CASSLNWGDTEAFF; cdr3_nt: TGTGCCAGCAGCTTAAACTGGGGGGACACTGAAGCTTTCTTT
j_call: TRBJ1-4; v_call: TRBV12-3/TRBV12-4; d_call: -; clone_size: once; cdr3_aa: CASSLADEKLFF; cdr3_nt: TGTGCCAGCAGTTTAGCCGATGAAAAACTGTTTTTT
j_call: TRBJ2-2; v_call: TRBV12-3/TRBV12-4; d_call: TRBD1; clone_size: -; cdr3_aa: CAIGTGFTGELFF; cdr3_nt: TGTGCCATAGGGACAGGGTTCACCGGGGAGCTGTTTTTT
j_call: TRBJ2-3; v_call: TRBV11-3; d_call: -; clone_size: -; cdr3_aa: CASSFLGGYSDTQYF; cdr3_nt: TGTGCCAGCAGCTTCCTCGGGGGTTATTCGGATACGCAGTATTTT
j_call: TRBJ2-1; v_call: TRBV5-1; d_call: TRBD2; clone_size: -; cdr3_aa: CASSPSSAREASRAYNEQFF; cdr3_nt: TGCGCCAGCAGCCCTTCGTCGGCGCGGGAGGCCTCTAGGGCCTACAATGAGCAGTTCTTC
j_call: TRBJ2-1; v_call: TRBV2; d_call: -; clone_size: -; cdr3_aa: CASRRDRTQVNEQFF; cdr3_nt: TGTGCCAGCAGGCGGGATCGCACCCAAGTCAATGAGCAGTTCTTC
j_call: TRBJ1-3; v_call: TRBV3-1/TRBV3-2; d_call: -; clone_size: -; cdr3_aa: CASSPGDIGYTIYF; cdr3_nt: TGTGCCAGCAGTCCCGGGGACATAGGCTACACCATATATTTT
j_call: TRBJ1-1; v_call: TRBV4-2; d_call: -; clone_size: -; cdr3_aa: CASSPLPGGENTEAFF; cdr3_nt: TGTGCCAGCAGCCCCTTACCGGGGGGGGAAAACACTGAAGCTTTCTTT
j_call: TRBJ2-7; v_call: TRBV7-8; d_call: TRBD2; clone_size: -; cdr3_aa: CASSLGGSTYEQYF; cdr3_nt: TGTGCCAGCAGCTTAGGCGGGAGCACCTACGAGCAGTACTTC
j_call: TRBJ1-1; v_call: TRBV5-1; d_call: TRBD1; clone_size: -; cdr3_aa: CASSMDRGIWTEAFF; cdr3_nt: TGCGCCAGCAGCATGGACAGGGGTATATGGACTGAAGCTTTCTTT
j_call: TRBJ2-7; v_call: TRBV5-1; d_call: -; clone_size: -; cdr3_aa: CASSLDWGPYEQYF; cdr3_nt: TGCGCCAGCAGCTTGGACTGGGGCCCCTACGAGCAGTACTTC
j_call: TRBJ1-4; v_call: TRBV6-1; d_call: -; clone_size: once; cdr3_aa: CASSEGPAEGYEKLFF; cdr3_nt: TGTGCCAGCAGTGAAGGTCCCGCGGAAGGCTATGAAAAACTGTTTTTT
j_call: TRBJ1-4; v_call: TRBV27; d_call: -; clone_size: few; cdr3_aa: CASSLGGLRKEKLFF; cdr3_nt: TGTGCCAGCAGTTTAGGGGGCCTAAGAAAAGAAAAACTGTTTTTT
j_call: TRBJ2-2; v_call: TRBV5-1; d_call: -; clone_size: -; cdr3_aa: CASSLSFPGVDTGELFF; cdr3_nt: TGCGCCAGCAGCTTGTCGTTTCCGGGGGTCGACACCGGGGAGCTGTTTTTT
j_call: TRBJ2-3; v_call: TRBV6-1; d_call: -; clone_size: -; cdr3_aa: CASSERIGTSGGTQYF; cdr3_nt: TGTGCCAGCAGTGAACGCATCGGGACTTCCGGAGGTACGCAGTATTTT
j_call: TRBJ2-1; v_call: TRBV19; d_call: -; clone_size: -; cdr3_aa: CASSIAGTAGTDDNEQFF; cdr3_nt: TGTGCCAGTAGTATAGCTGGGACAGCCGGGACTGACGACAATGAGCAGTTCTTC
j_call: TRBJ2-1; v_call: TRBV28; d_call: -; clone_size: -; cdr3_aa: CASRPRQITYNEQFF; cdr3_nt: TGTGCCAGCAGACCAAGACAGATTACTTACAATGAGCAGTTCTTC
j_call: TRBJ2-1; v_call: TRBV2; d_call: -; clone_size: -; cdr3_aa: CASSAARLEQFF; cdr3_nt: TGTGCCAGCAGTGCGGCAAGACTGGAGCAGTTCTTC
j_call: TRBJ2-7; v_call: TRBV18; d_call: -; clone_size: -; cdr3_aa: CASSPRVEEQYF; cdr3_nt: TGTGCCAGCTCACCACGAGTGGAGGAGCAGTACTTC
j_call: TRBJ1-1; v_call: TRBV5-4; d_call: -; clone_size: -; cdr3_aa: CASTPGGGHTEAFF; cdr3_nt: TGTGCCAGCACTCCTGGGGGGGGCCACACTGAAGCTTTCTTT
j_call: TRBJ1-1; v_call: TRBV29-1; d_call: -; clone_size: -; cdr3_aa: CSVEGLGQNTEAFF; cdr3_nt: TGCAGCGTTGAGGGCTTAGGACAGAACACTGAAGCTTTCTTT
j_call: TRBJ2-3; v_call: TRBV3-1/TRBV3-2; d_call: -; clone_size: -; cdr3_aa: CASSQEDTSPLVDTQYF; cdr3_nt: TGTGCCAGCAGCCAAGAAGACACGTCCCCGTTAGTAGATACGCAGTATTTT
j_call: TRBJ1-1; v_call: TRBV27; d_call: -; clone_size: -; cdr3_aa: CASSPTVEYTEAFF; cdr3_nt: TGTGCCAGCAGCCCGACAGTAGAATACACTGAAGCTTTCTTT
j_call: TRBJ2-7; v_call: TRBV3-1/TRBV3-2; d_call: -; clone_size: -; cdr3_aa: CASSQPGHRHEQYF; cdr3_nt: TGTGCCAGCAGCCAGCCAGGACACCGGCACGAGCAGTACTTC
j_call: TRBJ2-5; v_call: TRBV19; d_call: TRBD1; clone_size: -; cdr3_aa: CASRDRGGETQYF; cdr3_nt: TGTGCCAGTAGGGACAGGGGTGGAGAGACCCAGTACTTC
j_call: TRBJ2-5; v_call: TRBV9; d_call: -; clone_size: -; cdr3_aa: CASSATGTQETQYF; cdr3_nt: TGTGCCAGCAGCGCCACAGGGACACAAGAGACCCAGTACTTC
j_call: TRBJ2-2; v_call: TRBV6-5; d_call: TRBD1; clone_size: -; cdr3_aa: CATSQGVTGELFF; cdr3_nt: TGTGCCACCTCACAGGGGGTCACCGGGGAGCTGTTTTTT
j_call: TRBJ1-1; v_call: TRBV7-9; d_call: -; clone_size: -; cdr3_aa: CAIDKNTEAFF; cdr3_nt: TGTGCCATCGACAAGAACACTGAAGCTTTCTTT
j_call: TRBJ1-3; v_call: TRBV6-5; d_call: -; clone_size: -; cdr3_aa: CASTSFGNTIYF; cdr3_nt: TGTGCCAGCACTTCTTTTGGAAACACCATATATTTT
j_call: TRBJ1-1; v_call: TRBV5-1; d_call: TRBD1; clone_size: once; cdr3_aa: CASSSLGQGFTEAFF; cdr3_nt: TGCGCCAGCAGCTCTTTGGGACAGGGATTCACTGAAGCTTTCTTT
j_call: TRBJ1-4; v_call: TRBV19; d_call: -; clone_size: -; cdr3_aa: CASSRQLDATNEKLFF; cdr3_nt: TGTGCCAGTTCACGACAGCTGGATGCAACTAATGAAAAACTGTTTTTT